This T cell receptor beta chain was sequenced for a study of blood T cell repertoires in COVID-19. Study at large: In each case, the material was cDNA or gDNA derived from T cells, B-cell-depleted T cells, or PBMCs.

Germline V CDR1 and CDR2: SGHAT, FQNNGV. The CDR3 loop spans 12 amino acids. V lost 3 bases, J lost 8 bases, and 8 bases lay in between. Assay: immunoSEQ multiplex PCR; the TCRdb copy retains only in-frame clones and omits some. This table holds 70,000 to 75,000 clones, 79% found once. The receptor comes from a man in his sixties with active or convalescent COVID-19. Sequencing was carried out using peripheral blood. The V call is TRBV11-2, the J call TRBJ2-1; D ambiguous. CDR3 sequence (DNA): TGTGCCAGCAGCTTTGGGCGACATGAGCAGTTCTTC. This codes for CASSFGRHEQFF. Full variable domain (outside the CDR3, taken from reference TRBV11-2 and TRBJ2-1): EAGVAQSPRYKIIEKRQSVAFWCNPISGHATLYWYQQILGQGPKLLIQFQNNGVVDDSQLPKDRFSAERLKGVDSTLKIQPAKLEDSAVYLCASSFGRHEQFFGPGTRLTVL.